These 6 T cell receptor beta chains share one sample of origin, sequenced in a study of T cell responses to AZD1222 COVID-19 vaccine. Produced via immunoSEQ multiplex PCR; TCRdb's table is partial and in-frame only. The data contain more than 110,000 clones, just over 90% of them seen just once; the ten biggest clones take up around 3.7%. Material: peripheral blood, obtained on day 0 of AZD1222 vaccination. Receptors originate from an adult in good health.

This sequence joins TRBV20-1 and TRBJ2-5; no firm D call. CDR1 is DFQATT, CDR2 SNEGSKA, per germline (reference sequence). V was cut by 5 bases and J by 0 bases, with 4 bases left in between. The CDR3 totals 11 residues. Written as DNA, the CDR3 is TGCAGTGCTGCAAACCAAGAGACCCAGTACTTC. As protein: CSAANQETQYF.

The chain carries TRBV6-1 and TRBJ2-3; D possibly matches TRBD1 or TRBD2 (5 bases each). The CDR3 covers 15 residues. Trimming left V 2 bases short and J 0 bases short, with 9 bases between. Germline-derived CDR1 and CDR2 are MNHNS and SASEGT. The CDR3 reads CASSESWGSTDTQYF. The CDR3 nucleotides are TGTGCCAGCAGTGAATCATGGGGGAGCACAGATACGCAGTATTTT.

The chain is built from TRBV9 and TRBJ2-2; D possibly matches TRBD1 or TRBD2 (5 bases each). V lost 6 bases, J lost 0 bases, and 18 bases lay in between. The CDR3 spans 17 residues. Germline V lookup: CDR1 SGDLS, CDR2 YYNGEE. The CDR3 nucleotides read TGTGCCAGCACCACGAAGGGGCTGGGGGCGAACACCGGGGAGCTGTTTTTT. Translation gives CASTTKGLGANTGELFF.

This clone was found a few times. The rearrangement uses TRBV4-3 and TRBJ2-7, with D perhaps TRBD1 (5 bases). V was pared by 1 base and J by 6 bases, with 13 bases between. The CDR3 extends over 14 amino acids. CDR1 and CDR2 from the germline V gene are LGHNA and YSLEER. Written as DNA, the CDR3 is TGCGCCAGCAGCCAAGGAAGGGGAATAGGCGAGCAGTACTTC. The encoded protein is CASSQGRGIGEQYF.

Points on this clone: Mismatch with germline at one junction end may stem from a read error. The gene calls are TRBV11-3 and TRBJ1-1, with a tentative D call TRBD1 (6 bases). There are 14 residues in the CDR3. Germline-derived CDR1 and CDR2 are SGHNT and YENEEA. CDR3 nucleotide sequence: TGTGCCGGCAGCCTAGGCGGGGGCCTCTCTGAAGCTTTCTTT. It is translated as CAGSLGGGLSEAFF.

This chain connects TRBV12-3 or TRBV12-4 to TRBJ1-1; possible D gene TRBD1, 5 bases. V shed 7 bases and J shed 9 bases, with 18 bases lying between them. The CDR3 is made up of 13 amino acids. The CDR3 coding sequence is TGTGCCAGCATCCCACCCGGCCGGGGGAAAGCTTTCTTT. This translates into CASIPPGRGKAFF.